What follows describes a single T cell receptor (beta chain). The antigen is undetermined. The data belong to a study of T cells expressing NK-cell markers. TCRdb reprocessed the 5' RACE reads, keeping one entry per CDR3 protein, no DNA. Recorded for this sample: 130,000 to 150,000 distinct CDR3 sequences. Findings and caveats of the study: In several donors, these clonotypes also led the CD3+CD56-NKG2C+ fraction.

The sequence was obtained from a man aged 18 to 29 in good health. The sample taken for sequencing was blood T cells: a sorted CD56 or NKG2C T cell subset, CD4+ or CD8+ T cells, or bulk PBMC T cells (not recorded which).

CDR3 sequence: CASRTSGRSDTQYF. The V gene is TRBV2, the J gene TRBJ2-3; TCRdb designates TRBD2, a call that cannot be tested without DNA. CDR1 is SNHLY, CDR2 FYNNEI, per germline. CDR3 size: 14 residues.